The table lists the clone carrying this T cell receptor (beta chain) with a few counts. Its antigen remains unidentified. The sample is drawn from a study of post-analysis software for immune sequencing data. Study-wide background: Patients had relapsing-remitting, secondary progressive or progressive-relapsing multiple sclerosis; some lacked subtype.

Unique molecular identifiers were built into the TCR beta cDNA libraries. A population of about 0.85 to 11 million T cells gave rise to around 480,000 cDNA molecules. TCRdb itself ran the PCR reads through MiXCR, one entry per CDR3 protein. The sample has approximately 360,000 distinct CDR3 sequences, roughly 38% seen once. Germline lookup yields CDR1 SGHDT and CDR2 YYEEEE. The J segment lost 3 bases and the V segment lost 4 bases, leaving 3 bases of the junction unmatched. CDR3 size: 13 residues. General study points: Batch-matched samples strongly co-clustered by F measure. Patients carried roughly 5 TRBV segments more frequently than controls did, and TRBV5-6, TRBV5-1 and TRBV20-1 were among them. Controls had significantly higher normalized Chao1 diversity than multiple sclerosis patients.

The sequenced material came from blood. The V and J genes are TRBV5-6 and TRBJ2-7; 8 bases align to TRBD2. This TCR was recovered from a girl aged 5 to 17 with multiple sclerosis. Written as DNA, the CDR3 is TGTGCCAGCAGCATTAGCGGGGTCTACGAGCAGTACTTC. As protein: CASSISGVYEQYF. The entire variable domain, with the rest obtained from reference TRBV5-6 and TRBJ2-7, is as follows: DAGVTQSPTHLIKTRGQQVTLRCSPKSGHDTVSWYQQALGQGPQFIFQYYEEEERQRGNFPDRFSGHQFPNYSSELNVNALLLGDSALYLCASSISGVYEQYFGPGTRLTVT.